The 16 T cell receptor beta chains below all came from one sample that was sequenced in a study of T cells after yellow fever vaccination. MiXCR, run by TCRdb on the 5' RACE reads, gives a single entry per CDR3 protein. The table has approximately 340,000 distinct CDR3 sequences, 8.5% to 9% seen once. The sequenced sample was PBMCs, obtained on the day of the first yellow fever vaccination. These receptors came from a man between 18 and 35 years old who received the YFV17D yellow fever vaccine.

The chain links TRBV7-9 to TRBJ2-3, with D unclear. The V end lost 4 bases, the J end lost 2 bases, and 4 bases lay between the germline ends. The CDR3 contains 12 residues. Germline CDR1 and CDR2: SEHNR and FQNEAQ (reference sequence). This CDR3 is CASSYITDTQYF. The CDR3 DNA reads TGTGCCAGCAGCTACATCACAGATACGCAGTATTTT.

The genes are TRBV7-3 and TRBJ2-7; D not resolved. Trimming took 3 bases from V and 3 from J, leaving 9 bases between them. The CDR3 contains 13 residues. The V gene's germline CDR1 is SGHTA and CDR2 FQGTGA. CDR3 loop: CASSFEKGYEQYF. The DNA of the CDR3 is TGTGCCAGCAGCTTTGAAAAGGGCTACGAGCAGTACTTC.

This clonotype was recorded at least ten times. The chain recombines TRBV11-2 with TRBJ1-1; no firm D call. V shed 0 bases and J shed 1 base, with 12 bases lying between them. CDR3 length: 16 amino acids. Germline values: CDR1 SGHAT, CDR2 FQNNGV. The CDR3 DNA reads TGTGCCAGCAGCTTAGAGTGGAGGCAGAGGAACACTGAAGCTTTCTTT. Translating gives CASSLEWRQRNTEAFF.

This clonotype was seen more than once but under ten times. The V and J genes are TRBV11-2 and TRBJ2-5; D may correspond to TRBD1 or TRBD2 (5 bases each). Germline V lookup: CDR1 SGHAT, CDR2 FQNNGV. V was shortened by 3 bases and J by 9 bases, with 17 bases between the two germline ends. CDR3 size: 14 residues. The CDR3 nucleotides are TGTGCCAGCAGCTTTAGGGGCCCCCTGGAGGCCCAGTACTTC. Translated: CASSFRGPLEAQYF.

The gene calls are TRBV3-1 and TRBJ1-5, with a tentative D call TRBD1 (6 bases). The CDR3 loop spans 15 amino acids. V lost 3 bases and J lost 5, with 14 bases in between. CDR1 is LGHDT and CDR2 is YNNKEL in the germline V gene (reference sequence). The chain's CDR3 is CASSQGGAGYQPQHF. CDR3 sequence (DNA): TGTGCCAGCAGCCAGGGGGGGGCCGGGTATCAGCCCCAGCATTTT.

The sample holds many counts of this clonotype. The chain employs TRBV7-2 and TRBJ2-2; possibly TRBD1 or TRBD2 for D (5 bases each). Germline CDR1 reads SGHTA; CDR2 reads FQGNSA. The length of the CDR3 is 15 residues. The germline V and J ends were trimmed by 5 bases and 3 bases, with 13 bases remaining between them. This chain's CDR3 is CASSDGTGYTGELFF. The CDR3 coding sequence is TGTGCCAGCAGCGACGGGACGGGCTACACCGGGGAGCTGTTTTTT. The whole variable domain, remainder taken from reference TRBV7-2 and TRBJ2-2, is GAGVSQSPSNKVTEKGKDVELRCDPISGHTALYWYRQSLGQGLEFLIYFQGNSAPDKSGLPSDRFSAERTGGSVSTLTIQRTQQEDSAVYLCASSDGTGYTGELFFGEGSRLTVL.

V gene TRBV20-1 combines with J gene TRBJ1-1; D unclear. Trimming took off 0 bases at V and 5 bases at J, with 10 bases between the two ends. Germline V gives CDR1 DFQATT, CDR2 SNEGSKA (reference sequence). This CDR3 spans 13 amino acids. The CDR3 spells CSAREGILTEAFF. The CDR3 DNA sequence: TGCAGTGCTAGAGAAGGTATATTAACTGAAGCTTTCTTT.

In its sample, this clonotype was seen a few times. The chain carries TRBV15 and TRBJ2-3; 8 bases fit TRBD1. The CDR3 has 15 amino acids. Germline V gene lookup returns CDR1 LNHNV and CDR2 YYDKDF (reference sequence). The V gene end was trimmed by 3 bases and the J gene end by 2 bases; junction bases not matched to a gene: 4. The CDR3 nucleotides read TGTGCCACCAGCAGCGGACAGGGTTTCACAGATACGCAGTATTTT. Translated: CATSSGQGFTDTQYF. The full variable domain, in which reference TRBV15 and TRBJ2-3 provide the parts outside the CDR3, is DAMVIQNPRYQVTQFGKPVTLSCSQTLNHNVMYWYQQKSSQAPKLLFHYYDKDFNNEADTPDNFQSRRPNTSFCFLDIRSPGLGDTAMYLCATSSGQGFTDTQYFGPGTRLTVL.

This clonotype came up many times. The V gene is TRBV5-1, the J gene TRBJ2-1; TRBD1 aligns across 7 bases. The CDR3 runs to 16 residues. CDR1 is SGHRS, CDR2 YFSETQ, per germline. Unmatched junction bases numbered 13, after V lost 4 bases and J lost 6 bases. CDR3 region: CASSIHGTDTANEQFF. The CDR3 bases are TGCGCCAGCAGCATACACGGGACAGATACGGCCAATGAGCAGTTCTTC.

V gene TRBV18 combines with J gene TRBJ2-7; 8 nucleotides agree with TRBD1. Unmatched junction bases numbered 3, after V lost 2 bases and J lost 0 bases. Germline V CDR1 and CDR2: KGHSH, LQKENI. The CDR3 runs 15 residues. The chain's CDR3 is CASSPGGTGSYEQYF. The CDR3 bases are TGTGCCAGCTCACCAGGAGGGACAGGCTCCTACGAGCAGTACTTC.

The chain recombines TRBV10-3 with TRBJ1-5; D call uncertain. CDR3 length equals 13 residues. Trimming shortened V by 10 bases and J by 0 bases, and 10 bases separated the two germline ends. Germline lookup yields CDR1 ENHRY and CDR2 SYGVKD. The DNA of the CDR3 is TGTGCCAGCAAGGGAGGTAGCAATCAGCCCCAGCATTTT. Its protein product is CASKGGSNQPQHF.

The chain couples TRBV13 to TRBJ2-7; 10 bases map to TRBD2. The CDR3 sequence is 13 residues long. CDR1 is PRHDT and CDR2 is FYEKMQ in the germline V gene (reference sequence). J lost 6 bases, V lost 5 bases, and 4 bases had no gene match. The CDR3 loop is CASSPIAGGEQYF. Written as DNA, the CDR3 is TGTGCCAGCAGCCCAATAGCGGGGGGCGAGCAGTACTTC.

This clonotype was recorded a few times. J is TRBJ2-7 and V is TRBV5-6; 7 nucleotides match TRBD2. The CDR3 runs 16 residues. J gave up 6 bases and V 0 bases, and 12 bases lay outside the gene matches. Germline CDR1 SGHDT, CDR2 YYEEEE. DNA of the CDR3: TGTGCCAGCAGCTTGGAGGGGAGGGGAGGTTCTAGCGAGCAGTACGTC. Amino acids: CASSLEGRGGSSEQYV.

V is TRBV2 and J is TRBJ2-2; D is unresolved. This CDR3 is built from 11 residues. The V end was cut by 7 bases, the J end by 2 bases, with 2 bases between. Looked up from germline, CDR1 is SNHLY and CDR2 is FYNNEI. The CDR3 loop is CASTNTGELFF. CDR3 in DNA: TGTGCCAGCACTAACACCGGGGAGCTGTTTTTT.

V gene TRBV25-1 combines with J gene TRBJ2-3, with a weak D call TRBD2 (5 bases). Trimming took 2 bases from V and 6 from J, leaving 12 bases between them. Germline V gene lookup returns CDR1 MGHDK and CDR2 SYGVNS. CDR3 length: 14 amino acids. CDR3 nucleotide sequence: TGTGCCAGCAGTGAACCTAGGCGGGCGGATACGCAGTATTTT. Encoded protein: CASSEPRRADTQYF.

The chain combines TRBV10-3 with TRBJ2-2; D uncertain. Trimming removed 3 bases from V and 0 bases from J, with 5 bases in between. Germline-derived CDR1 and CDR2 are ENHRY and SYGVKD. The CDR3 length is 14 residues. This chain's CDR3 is CAISEYSNTGELFF. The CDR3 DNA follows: TGTGCCATCAGTGAATATTCGAACACCGGGGAGCTGTTTTTT.